This T cell receptor beta chain stems from a study of CD8+ T cells in alopecia areata. V lost 1 base and J lost 0, with 4 bases in between. Per germline, CDR1 MGHRA and CDR2 YSYEKL. The CDR3 contains 13 residues. As the sequencing template, cDNA was produced by extracting RNA and reverse transcribing it. Measured with immunoSEQ multiplex PCR; TCRdb has only the in-frame clones, and not every one. The table shows around 82,000 clones, with approximately 50% occurring only once. The specimen sequenced was NKG2D-high CD8+ T cells sorted from blood. The genes are TRBV4-1 and TRBJ2-7, with D hard to call. The source of this sequence is a human donor with alopecia areata. The CDR3 DNA sequence: TGCGCCAGCAGCCAAGCCAGCTCCTACGAGCAGTACTTC. Residues: CASSQASSYEQYF.